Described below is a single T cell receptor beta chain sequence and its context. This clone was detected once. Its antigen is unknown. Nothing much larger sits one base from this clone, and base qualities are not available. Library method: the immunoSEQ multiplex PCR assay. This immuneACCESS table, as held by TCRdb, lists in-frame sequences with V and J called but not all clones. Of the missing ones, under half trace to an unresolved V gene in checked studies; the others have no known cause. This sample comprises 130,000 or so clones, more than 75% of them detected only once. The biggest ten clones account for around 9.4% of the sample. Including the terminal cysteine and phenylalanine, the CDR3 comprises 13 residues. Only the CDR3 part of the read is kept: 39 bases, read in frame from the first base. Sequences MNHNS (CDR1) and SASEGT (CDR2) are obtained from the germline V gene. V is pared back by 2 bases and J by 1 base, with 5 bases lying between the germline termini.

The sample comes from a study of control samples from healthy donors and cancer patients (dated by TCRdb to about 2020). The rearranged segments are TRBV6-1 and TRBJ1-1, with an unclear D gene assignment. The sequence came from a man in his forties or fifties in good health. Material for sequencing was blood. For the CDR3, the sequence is CASSETENTEAFF. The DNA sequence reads TGTGCCAGCAGTGAAACGGAGAACACTGAAGCTTTCTTT.